Shown below are 5 T cell receptor beta chains from a single sample sequenced in a study of low-dose radiotherapy and immunotherapy resistance in tumors. Time point noted: before trial treatment. Covering alpha and beta chains, TRAV- and TRBV-specific primers were used for the first-strand cDNA. TCRs underwent 15 to 20 PCR cycles of amplification with a constant-region primer and V-primer adapter. Via MiXCR, TCRdb re-called the reads, giving one row per CDR3 protein. The sample yields under 70,000 distinct CDR3 sequences, roughly 24% seen once. The input for sequencing was PBMCs, taken before treatment. These receptors came from a male donor with prostate cancer.

The V call is TRBV6-5, the J call TRBJ2-1, with 15 bases matching TRBD2. V was clipped by 2 bases and J by 4 bases; unmatched bases: 3. Germline V lookup: CDR1 MNHEY, CDR2 SVGAGI. This CDR3 has 17 residues. CDR3 sequence (DNA): TGTGCCAGCAGTTACCCGGGACTAGCGGGAGGTTACAATGAGCAGTTCTTC. Encoded protein: CASSYPGLAGGYNEQFF.

There are many counts of this clonotype. This chain uses TRBV7-8 with TRBJ2-7, with a tentative D call TRBD2 (5 bases). The V gene's germline CDR1 is SGHVS and CDR2 FQNEAQ. Between the trimmed V and J ends, which lost 10 bases and 2 bases, there was a span of 15 bases. The CDR3 covers 13 residues. The CDR3 coding sequence is TGTGCCACCCAGGACGGGGTCGCCTACGAGCAGTACTTC. Translating it yields CATQDGVAYEQYF. Combining the CDR3 with reference TRBV7-8 and TRBJ2-7 gives the whole variable domain GAGVSQSPRYKVAKRGQDVALRCDPISGHVSLFWYQQALGQGPEFLTYFQNEAQLDKSGLPSDRFFAERPEGSVSTLKIQRTQQEDSAVYLCATQDGVAYEQYFGPGTRLTVT.

A note on this clonotype: One end of the junction is discordant with germline, which a read error may explain. The rearrangement links TRBV5-1 to TRBJ2-7; unclear D gene. Germline lookup yields CDR1 SGHRS and CDR2 YFSETQ. The CDR3 runs 17 residues. CDR3 bases: TGCGCCAGCAGCTTAGTGTCCGCTACCAGGAGCTCCCACGAGCAGTACTTC. Encoded protein: CASSLVSATRSSHEQYF.

This clonotype was detected many times. The chain carries TRBV5-1 and TRBJ2-2; 10 bases match TRBD1. V gave up 3 bases and J gave up 6 bases; unmatched junction bases: 2. CDR1 is SGHRS, CDR2 YFSETQ, per germline. The CDR3 totals 14 residues. The CDR3 loop reads CASSWDRGSGELFF. Written as DNA, the CDR3 is TGCGCCAGCAGCTGGGACAGGGGCTCCGGGGAGCTGTTTTTT.

This clonotype was seen at least ten times. The chain recombines TRBV23-1 with TRBJ2-2; D is ambiguous. TRBV23-1 is labeled an ORF, and its function is uncertain. The CDR3 spans 15 residues. Trimming stripped 3 bases from V and 2 bases from J, with 10 bases between. CDR3 DNA: TGCGCCAGCAGTCAGACCACACTAAACACCGGGGAGCTGTTTTTT. It specifies CASSQTTLNTGELFF.